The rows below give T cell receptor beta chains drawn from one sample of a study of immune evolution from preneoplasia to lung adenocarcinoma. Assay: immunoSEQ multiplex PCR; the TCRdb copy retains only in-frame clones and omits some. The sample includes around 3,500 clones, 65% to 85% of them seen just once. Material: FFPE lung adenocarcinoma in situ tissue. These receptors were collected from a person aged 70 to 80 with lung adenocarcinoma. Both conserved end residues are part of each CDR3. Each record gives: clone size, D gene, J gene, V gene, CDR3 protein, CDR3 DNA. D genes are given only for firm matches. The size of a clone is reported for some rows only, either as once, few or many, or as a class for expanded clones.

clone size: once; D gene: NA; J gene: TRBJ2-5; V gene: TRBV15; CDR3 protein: CATSTKDGALVETQYF; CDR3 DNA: TGTGCCACCAGCACCAAGGACGGGGCCTTGGTAGAGACCCAGTACTTC
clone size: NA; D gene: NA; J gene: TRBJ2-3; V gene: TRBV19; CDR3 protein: CASSPIGYTDTQYF; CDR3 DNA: TGTGCCAGTAGTCCAATAGGGTACACAGATACGCAGTATTTT
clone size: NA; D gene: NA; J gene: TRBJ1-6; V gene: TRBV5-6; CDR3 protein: CASSSGSYESSPLHF; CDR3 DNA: TGTGCCAGCAGCTCCGGGAGCTATGAGAGTTCACCCCTCCACTTT
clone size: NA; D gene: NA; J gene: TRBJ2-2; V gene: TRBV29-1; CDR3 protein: CSAHGGAETGELFF; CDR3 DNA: TGCAGCGCCCACGGTGGGGCGGAGACCGGGGAGCTGTTTTTT
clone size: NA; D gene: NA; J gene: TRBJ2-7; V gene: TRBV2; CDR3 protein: CASRRTGREDEQYF; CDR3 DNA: TGTGCCAGCAGGAGGACAGGGAGGGAGGACGAGCAGTACTTC
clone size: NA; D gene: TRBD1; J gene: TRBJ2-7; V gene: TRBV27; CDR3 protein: CASSRDRNSYEQYF; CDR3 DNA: TGTGCCAGCAGCCGGGACAGGAACTCCTACGAGCAGTACTTC
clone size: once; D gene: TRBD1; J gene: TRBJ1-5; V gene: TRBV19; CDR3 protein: CASSKGPESTGTGRNQPQHF; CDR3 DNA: TGTGCCAGTAGTAAGGGCCCCGAAAGCACCGGGACAGGGAGGAATCAGCCCCAGCATTTT
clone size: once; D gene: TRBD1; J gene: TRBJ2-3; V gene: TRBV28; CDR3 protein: CASSTDGTGVTDTQYF; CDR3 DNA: TGTGCCAGCAGTACCGATGGGACAGGCGTCACAGATACGCAGTATTTT
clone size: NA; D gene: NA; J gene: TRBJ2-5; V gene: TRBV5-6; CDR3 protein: CASSLIKETQYF; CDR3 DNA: TGTGCCAGCAGCTTGATCAAAGAGACCCAGTACTTC
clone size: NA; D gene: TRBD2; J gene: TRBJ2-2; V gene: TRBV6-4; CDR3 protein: CAIQTSGRARGELFF; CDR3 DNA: TGTGCCATCCAGACTAGCGGGAGGGCCAGAGGGGAGCTGTTTTTT
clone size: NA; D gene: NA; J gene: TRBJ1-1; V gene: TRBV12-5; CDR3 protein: CASGFRGSNTEAFF; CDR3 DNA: TGTGCTAGTGGTTTCCGGGGTTCAAACACTGAAGCTTTCTTT
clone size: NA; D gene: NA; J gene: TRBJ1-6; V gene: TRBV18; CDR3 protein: CASSELGNSPLHF; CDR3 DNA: TGTGCCAGCTCTGAGCTCGGTAATTCACCCCTCCACTTT
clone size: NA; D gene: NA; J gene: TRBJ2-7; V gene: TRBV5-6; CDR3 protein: CASSLAYEQYF; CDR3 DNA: TGTGCCAGCAGCCTCGCATACGAGCAGTACTTC
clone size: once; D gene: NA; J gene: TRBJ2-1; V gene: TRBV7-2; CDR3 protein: CASSLGGANEQFF; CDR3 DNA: TGTGCCAGCAGCTTAGGAGGGGCAAATGAGCAGTTCTTC
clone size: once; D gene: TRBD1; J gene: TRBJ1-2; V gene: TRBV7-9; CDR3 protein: CASSPWEGTDGYTF; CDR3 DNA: TGTGCCAGCAGCCCATGGGAGGGGACAGATGGCTACACCTTC
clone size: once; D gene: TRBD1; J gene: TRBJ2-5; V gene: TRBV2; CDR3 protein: CASRVGTGSWQETQYF; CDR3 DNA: TGTGCCAGCAGGGTAGGGACAGGGTCGTGGCAAGAGACCCAGTACTTC
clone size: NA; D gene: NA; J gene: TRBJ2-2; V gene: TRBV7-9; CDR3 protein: CVSSFVGTGELFF; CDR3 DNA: TGTGTCAGCAGCTTTGTGGGCACCGGGGAGCTGTTTTTT
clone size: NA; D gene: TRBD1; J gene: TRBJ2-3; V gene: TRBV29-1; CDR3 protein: CSVEIRDRTTDTQYF; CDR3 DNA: TGCAGCGTGGAAATCCGGGACAGGACCACAGATACGCAGTATTTT
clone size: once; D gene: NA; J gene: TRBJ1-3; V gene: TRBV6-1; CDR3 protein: CASIPRWSGNTIYF; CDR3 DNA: TGTGCCAGCATCCCTCGATGGTCAGGAAACACCATATATTTT
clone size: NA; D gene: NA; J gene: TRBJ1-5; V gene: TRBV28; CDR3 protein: CASSQGWGNQPQHF; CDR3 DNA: TGTGCCAGCAGTCAGGGGTGGGGCAATCAGCCCCAGCATTTT
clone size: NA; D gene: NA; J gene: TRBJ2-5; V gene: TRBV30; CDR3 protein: CAWSSPGTKQETQYF; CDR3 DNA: TGTGCCTGGAGCTCCCCCGGGACAAAACAAGAGACCCAGTACTTC
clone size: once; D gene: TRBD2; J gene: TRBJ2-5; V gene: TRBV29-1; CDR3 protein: CSWGGPGETQYF; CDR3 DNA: TGCAGCTGGGGAGGGCCTGGTGAGACCCAGTACTTC
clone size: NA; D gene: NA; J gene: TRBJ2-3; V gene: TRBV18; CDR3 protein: CASSPSDTQYF; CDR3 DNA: TGTGCCAGCTCACCGTCAGATACGCAGTATTTT
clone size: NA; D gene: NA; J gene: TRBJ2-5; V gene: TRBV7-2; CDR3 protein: CASSSRRVGDETQYF; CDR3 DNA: TGTGCCAGCAGTTCTCGCAGGGTGGGGGACGAGACCCAGTACTTC
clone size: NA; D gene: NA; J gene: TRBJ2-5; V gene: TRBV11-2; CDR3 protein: CASSSTSRGTNQETQYF; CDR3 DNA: TGTGCCAGCAGCTCCACAAGCCGAGGGACAAATCAAGAGACCCAGTACTTC
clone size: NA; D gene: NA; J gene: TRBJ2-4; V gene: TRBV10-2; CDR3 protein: CASLSGAIQYF; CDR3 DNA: TGCGCCAGCCTTTCGGGGGCCATTCAGTACTTC
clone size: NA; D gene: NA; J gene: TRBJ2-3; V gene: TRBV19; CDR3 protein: CASSRKTGSRTDTQYF; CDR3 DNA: TGTGCCAGTAGTCGAAAAACAGGGTCCCGCACAGATACGCAGTATTTT
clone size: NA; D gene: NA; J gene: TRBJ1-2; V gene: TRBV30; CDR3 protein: CAWRIGEALTF; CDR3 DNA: TGTGCCTGGAGAATTGGGGAAGCTCTCACCTTC
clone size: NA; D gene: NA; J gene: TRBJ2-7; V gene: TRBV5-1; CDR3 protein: CASSSEGSTTKSF; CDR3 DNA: TGCGCCAGCAGCTCGGAGGGCTCGACTACGAAATCCTTC
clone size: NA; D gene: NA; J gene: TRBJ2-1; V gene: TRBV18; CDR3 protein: CASSPRGRDEQFF; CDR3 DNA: TGTGCCAGCTCACCACGAGGAAGGGATGAGCAGTTCTTC
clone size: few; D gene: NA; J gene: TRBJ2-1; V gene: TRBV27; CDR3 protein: CASSIALTYNEQFF; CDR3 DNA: TGTGCCAGCAGTATAGCGTTGACCTACAATGAGCAGTTCTTC
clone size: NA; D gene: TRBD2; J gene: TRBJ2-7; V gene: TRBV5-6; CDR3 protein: CASSSGLAGVYEQYF; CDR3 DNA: TGTGCCAGCAGCTCGGGACTAGCGGGAGTTTACGAGCAGTACTTC
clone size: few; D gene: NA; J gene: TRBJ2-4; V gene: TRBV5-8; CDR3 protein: CASSLDRETKNIQYF; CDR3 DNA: TGTGCCAGCAGCTTGGACAGGGAAACCAAAAACATTCAGTACTTC
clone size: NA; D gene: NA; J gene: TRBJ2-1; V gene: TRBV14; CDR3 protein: CASSQLASGVGNEQFF; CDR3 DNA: TGTGCCAGCAGCCAATTGGCTTCGGGAGTTGGTAATGAGCAGTTCTTC
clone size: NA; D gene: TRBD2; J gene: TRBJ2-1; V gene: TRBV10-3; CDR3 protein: CATSKTSGRGTYNEQFF; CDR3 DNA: TGTGCCACCTCGAAGACCAGCGGGAGGGGGACCTACAATGAACAGTTCTTC
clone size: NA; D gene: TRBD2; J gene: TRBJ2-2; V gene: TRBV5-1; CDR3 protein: CASSPIPSGRETGELFF; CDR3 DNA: TGCGCCAGCAGCCCTATTCCTAGCGGGAGGGAAACCGGGGAGCTGTTTTTT
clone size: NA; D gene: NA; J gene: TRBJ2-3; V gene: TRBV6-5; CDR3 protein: CASSYSGAGLEDTQYF; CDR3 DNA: TGTGCCAGCAGTTACTCGGGGGCCGGGCTGGAAGATACGCAGTATTTT
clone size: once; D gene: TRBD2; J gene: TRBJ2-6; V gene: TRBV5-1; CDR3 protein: CASSPGLAGGVSGANVLTF; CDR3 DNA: TGCGCCAGCAGCCCAGGACTAGCGGGAGGAGTCTCTGGGGCCAACGTCCTGACTTTC
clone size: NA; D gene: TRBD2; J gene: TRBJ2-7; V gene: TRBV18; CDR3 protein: CASSPSGRTPAREQYF; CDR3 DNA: TGTGCCAGCTCCCCCAGCGGGAGGACTCCCGCTAGGGAGCAGTACTTC
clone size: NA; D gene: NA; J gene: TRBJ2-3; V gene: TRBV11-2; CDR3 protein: CASSLARGLTQYF; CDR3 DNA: TGTGCCAGCAGCTTAGCTCGGGGTTTAACGCAGTATTTT
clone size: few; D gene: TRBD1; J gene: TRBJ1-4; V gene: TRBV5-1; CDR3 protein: CASSAGQGNEKLFF; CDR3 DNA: TGCGCCAGCAGCGCAGGACAGGGTAATGAAAAACTGTTTTTT
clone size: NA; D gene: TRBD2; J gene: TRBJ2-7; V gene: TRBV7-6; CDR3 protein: CASSLETSGTAGQYF; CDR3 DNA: TGTGCCAGCAGCTTAGAGACTAGCGGGACTGCGGGGCAGTACTTC
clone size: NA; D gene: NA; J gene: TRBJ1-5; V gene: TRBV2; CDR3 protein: CASTNAGGQPQHF; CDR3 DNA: TGTGCCAGCACCAATGCGGGGGGCCAGCCCCAGCATTTT
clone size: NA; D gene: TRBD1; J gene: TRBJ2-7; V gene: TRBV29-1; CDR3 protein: CSVVNRGPHEQYF; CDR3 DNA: TGCAGCGTTGTTAACAGGGGGCCCCACGAGCAGTACTTC
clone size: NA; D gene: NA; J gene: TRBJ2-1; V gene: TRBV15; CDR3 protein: CATSRDRDLTYNEQFF; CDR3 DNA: TGTGCCACCAGCAGGGACCGGGACCTCACATACAATGAGCAGTTCTTC
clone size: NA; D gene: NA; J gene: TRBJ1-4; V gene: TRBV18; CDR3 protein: CASSPLGGSGNEKLFF; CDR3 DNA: TGTGCCAGCTCACCCCTGGGGGGGAGCGGTAATGAAAAACTGTTTTTT
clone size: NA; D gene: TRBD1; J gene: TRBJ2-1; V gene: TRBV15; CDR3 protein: CATGRDRSSYNEQFF; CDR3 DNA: TGTGCCACCGGCCGGGACAGGAGCTCCTACAATGAGCAGTTCTTC
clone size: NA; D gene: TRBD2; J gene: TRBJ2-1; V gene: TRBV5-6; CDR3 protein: CASSSTSGSQNEQFF; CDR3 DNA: TGTGCCAGCAGCTCGACTAGCGGGAGCCAGAATGAGCAGTTCTTC
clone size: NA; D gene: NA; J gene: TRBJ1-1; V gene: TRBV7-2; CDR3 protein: CASSLGRQNTEAFF; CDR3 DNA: TGTGCCAGCAGCTTGGGCAGGCAGAACACTGAAGCTTTCTTT
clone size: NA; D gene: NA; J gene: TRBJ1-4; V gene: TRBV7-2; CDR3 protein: CASSPRSGGGEKLFF; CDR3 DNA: TGTGCCAGCAGCCCACGTTCCGGGGGCGGTGAAAAACTGTTTTTT